This T cell receptor (beta chain) appears in the sequencing data of a study of blood T cells in healthy people across ages. In the study overall: Per every two T cells, about one barcoded beta molecule was captured by template switching.

The second PCR ran roughly 6 to 11 cycles with a sample-barcoded 5' primer and J-beta primers. Each CDR3 protein is one row after TCRdb ran MiXCR on the 5' RACE reads. The sample consists of hundreds of thousands of distinct CDR3 sequences, roughly a quarter of them appearing once. In germline, CDR1 is SNHLY, CDR2 FYNNEI. This CDR3 has 14 amino acids. V was trimmed by 6 bases and J by 3 bases, leaving 13 bases between them. Extractions gave at least 6 micrograms of total RNA per sample. This clonotype turned up a few times. This sample was shared with a second study, whose subject was T cells of mothers and their children.

The clonotype originates from a boy between 2 and 10 years old in good health. The chain carries TRBV2 and TRBJ2-3; D is possibly TRBD1 or TRBD2 (5 bases each). The source material was blood. The CDR3 here is CASRGEAWTDTQYF. Written as DNA, the CDR3 is TGTGCCAGCAGGGGGGAAGCGTGGACAGATACGCAGTATTTT.